This T cell receptor beta chain was recovered during a study of blood T cell repertoires in COVID-19. Overall study: Italy, Spain and the United States were the sources of the convalescent and acute COVID-19 samples.

This clone was counted once. At one end the junction does not follow the germline gene, possibly because of a read error. Authors' data handling: Nucleated cell counts were estimated from reference gene primer amplification. TCRdb keeps only in-frame clones here, not all; method: immunoSEQ multiplex PCR. V, J and clone size are taken as reported in that table, and D and trimming were inferred from the DNA itself. The sample carries some 6,700 clones, 88% recorded once. This CDR3 is built from 17 residues. Looked up from germline, CDR1 is LNHDA and CDR2 is SQIVND (reference sequence). The sample comprised peripheral blood. This chain links TRBV19 with TRBJ2-3; TRBD1 aligns across 12 bases. This receptor was identified in a human donor in a cohort sampled during active COVID-19. This chain's CDR3 is CAGSIGRGQGATDTQYF. The CDR3 bases are TGTGCCGGTAGTATAGGAAGGGGACAGGGGGCCACAGATACGCAGTATTTT.